This is a list of T cell receptor beta chains from one sample in a study of T cell responses to AZD1222 COVID-19 vaccine. This table comes from immunoSEQ multiplex PCR, and its TCRdb copy is limited to in-frame clones, with some not included. The sample contains about 130,000 clones, around 90% of which appear only once. Sequences were derived from peripheral blood, sampled on day 0 of AZD1222 vaccination. These receptors originate from an adult in good health. Each CDR3 is given with its conserved first and last residue. Fields, in order: clone size, CDR3 length, V gene, D gene, J gene, CDR3 DNA, CDR3 protein. The D gene is left open where the match is weak. Size is omitted from some rows. Given values are once, few, many or a class for expanded clones.

-	14	TRBV28	TRBD2	TRBJ2-7	TGTGCCAGCAGCGCTTCGGGACTAGCGGGAAAGCAGTACTTC	CASSASGLAGKQYF
-	15	TRBV18	TRBD1	TRBJ1-1	TGTGCCAGCTCACCCCCGACAGGGATGAACACTGAAGCTTTCTTT	CASSPPTGMNTEAFF
-	15	TRBV5-5	-	TRBJ1-2	TGTGCCAGCAGCTTGGTTTTGGAGCTGATTGGTGGCTACACCTTC	CASSLVLELIGGYTF
once	14	TRBV6-5	-	TRBJ2-4	TGTGCCAGCCTCGAACAGGGTCTCAAAAACATTCAGTACTTC	CASLEQGLKNIQYF
-	14	TRBV27	-	TRBJ1-3	TGTGCCAGCAGTACAGGGAACTCTGGAAACACCATATATTTT	CASSTGNSGNTIYF
-	17	TRBV9	TRBD1	TRBJ1-3	TGTGCCAGCAGCCCCCAGCGACAGGGTGCAGGTGGAAACACCATATATTTT	CASSPQRQGAGGNTIYF
-	15	TRBV6-5	-	TRBJ2-1	TGTGCCAGCAGTTACATGGGGGGCGCCTACAATGAGCAGTTCTTC	CASSYMGGAYNEQFF
-	18	TRBV19	TRBD2	TRBJ2-3	TGTGCCAGTAGTATTGGGGGACTAGCGGTGACTAGCACAGATACGCAGTATTTT	CASSIGGLAVTSTDTQYF
-	15	TRBV21-1	-	TRBJ1-6	TGTGCCAGGATTCAGGGTTCTCCTTATAATTCACCCCTCCACTTT	CARIQGSPYNSPLHF
-	18	TRBV7-7	-	TRBJ1-6	TGTGCTAGCAGCTTTAGTGTCAAGCTAAGCGCCTATAATTCACCCCTCCACTTT	CASSFSVKLSAYNSPLHF
-	14	TRBV6-5	TRBD1	TRBJ2-7	TGTGCCAGCAGACCTAACAGGGGCACCTACGAGCAGTACTTC	CASRPNRGTYEQYF
-	11	TRBV20-1	-	TRBJ2-5	TGCATTGCTAACCTGGGGGAGACCCAGTACTTC	CIANLGETQYF
-	15	TRBV27	-	TRBJ1-4	TGTGCCAGCAGCTTTAGACAGGCTAGAAATGAAAAACTGTTTTTT	CASSFRQARNEKLFF
-	12	TRBV12-5	-	TRBJ2-2	TGTGCTAGTGGCTGGGCTTCTGGGGAGCTGTTTTTT	CASGWASGELFF
-	14	TRBV12-5	TRBD1	TRBJ1-1	TGTGCTAGTGGGTTCGGGGACAGGGCCACTGAAGCTTTCTTT	CASGFGDRATEAFF
-	15	TRBV7-3	TRBD1	TRBJ1-1	TGTGCCAGCAGCCCGACAGGGGGAGGGGACACTGAAGCTTTCTTT	CASSPTGGGDTEAFF
-	12	TRBV28	-	TRBJ2-2	TGTGCCAGCAGTTTTAGGGCCGGGGAGCTGTTTTTT	CASSFRAGELFF
-	16	TRBV7-5	-	TRBJ2-1	TGTGCCAGAAGGAAGACCCGGGACAGGGGCAGGAATGAGCAGTTCTTC	CARRKTRDRGRNEQFF
-	13	TRBV6-5	TRBD1	TRBJ1-4	TGTGCCAGCAGTAGGACAGGGGATGAAAAACTGTTTTTT	CASSRTGDEKLFF
-	15	TRBV7-9	-	TRBJ1-6	TGTGCCAGCAGCCAACGTGCAGGGGTAGAATCACCCCTCCACTTT	CASSQRAGVESPLHF
-	16	TRBV4-2	TRBD2	TRBJ2-3	TGTGCCAGCAGCCAAGAAAAGCGGGGGGGCCCAGATACGCAGTATTTT	CASSQEKRGGPDTQYF
-	12	TRBV7-9	-	TRBJ2-3	TGTGCCAGCAGCCTAGGAACAGATACGCAGTATTTT	CASSLGTDTQYF
-	15	TRBV3-1/TRBV3-2	TRBD1	TRBJ2-7	TGTGCCAGCAGCCAAGATCCGGACAGGGGCTACGAGCAGTACTTC	CASSQDPDRGYEQYF
-	9	TRBV21-1	-	TRBJ1-1	TGTGCCAGCAGGACTGAAGCTTTCTTT	CASRTEAFF
few	13	TRBV30	-	TRBJ1-2	TGTGCCTGGAGTGTACATTCAAGGGATGGCTACACCTTC	CAWSVHSRDGYTF
-	11	TRBV11-2	-	TRBJ2-7	TGTGCCAGCGGTCAGGGGAGCGAGCAGTACTTC	CASGQGSEQYF
-	15	TRBV5-1	TRBD1	TRBJ2-1	TGCGCCAGCAGCTTGTGGGGACAGGGCGACAATGAGCAGTTCTTC	CASSLWGQGDNEQFF
few	15	TRBV15	-	TRBJ2-7	TGTGCCACCAGCAGAGATAAAGGACACTCCTACGAGCAGTACTTC	CATSRDKGHSYEQYF
-	16	TRBV4-1	-	TRBJ1-4	TGCGCCAGCAGCCAGTTTGGGTTTGGGAGCTATGAAAAACTGTTTTTT	CASSQFGFGSYEKLFF
-	15	TRBV27	-	TRBJ2-1	TGTGCCAGCAGTTTTAGGGGTATATCCTACAATGAGCAGTTCTTC	CASSFRGISYNEQFF
-	17	TRBV3-1/TRBV3-2	TRBD1	TRBJ1-6	TGTGCCAGCAGCCAAGCCTTAGGGGGCCAGCGGGACTCACCCCTCCACTTT	CASSQALGGQRDSPLHF
-	14	TRBV4-1	-	TRBJ2-7	TGCGCCAGCAGCCAAGCACAGAACCCCTACGAGCAGTACTTC	CASSQAQNPYEQYF
-	16	TRBV29-1	TRBD1	TRBJ2-2	TGCAGCGTTCGCCCTACCGGGACAGGGAACACCGGGGAGCTGTTTTTT	CSVRPTGTGNTGELFF
-	13	TRBV7-2	-	TRBJ2-1	TGTGCCAGCAGCCCATCAGTGGCCAATGAGCAGTTCTTC	CASSPSVANEQFF
once	13	TRBV19	-	TRBJ2-5	TGTGCCAGTAGCCGTGATTATCAAGAGACCCAGTACTTC	CASSRDYQETQYF
-	14	TRBV28	-	TRBJ2-7	TGTGCCACCCAGGGTCGGCGGACCTCCTACGAGCAGTACTTC	CATQGRRTSYEQYF
-	14	TRBV11-3	-	TRBJ2-7	TGTGCCAGCACCACAGGGGGGGTAATCTACGAGCAGTACTTC	CASTTGGVIYEQYF
-	15	TRBV2	-	TRBJ1-2	TGTGCCAGCAGTCCGGACAGTGTGGTGGGGTATGGCTACACCTTC	CASSPDSVVGYGYTF
-	14	TRBV25-1	-	TRBJ1-1	TGTGCCAGCAGGAATTCTGCGGGGAACACTGAAGCTTTCTTT	CASRNSAGNTEAFF
-	13	TRBV6-6	-	TRBJ1-5	TGTGCCAGCAGTACGCCCGGGGATCAGCCCCAGCATTTT	CASSTPGDQPQHF
-	16	TRBV18	-	TRBJ1-3	TGTGCCAGCTCACCATCCGGTGGAACAACTGGAAACACCATATATTTT	CASSPSGGTTGNTIYF